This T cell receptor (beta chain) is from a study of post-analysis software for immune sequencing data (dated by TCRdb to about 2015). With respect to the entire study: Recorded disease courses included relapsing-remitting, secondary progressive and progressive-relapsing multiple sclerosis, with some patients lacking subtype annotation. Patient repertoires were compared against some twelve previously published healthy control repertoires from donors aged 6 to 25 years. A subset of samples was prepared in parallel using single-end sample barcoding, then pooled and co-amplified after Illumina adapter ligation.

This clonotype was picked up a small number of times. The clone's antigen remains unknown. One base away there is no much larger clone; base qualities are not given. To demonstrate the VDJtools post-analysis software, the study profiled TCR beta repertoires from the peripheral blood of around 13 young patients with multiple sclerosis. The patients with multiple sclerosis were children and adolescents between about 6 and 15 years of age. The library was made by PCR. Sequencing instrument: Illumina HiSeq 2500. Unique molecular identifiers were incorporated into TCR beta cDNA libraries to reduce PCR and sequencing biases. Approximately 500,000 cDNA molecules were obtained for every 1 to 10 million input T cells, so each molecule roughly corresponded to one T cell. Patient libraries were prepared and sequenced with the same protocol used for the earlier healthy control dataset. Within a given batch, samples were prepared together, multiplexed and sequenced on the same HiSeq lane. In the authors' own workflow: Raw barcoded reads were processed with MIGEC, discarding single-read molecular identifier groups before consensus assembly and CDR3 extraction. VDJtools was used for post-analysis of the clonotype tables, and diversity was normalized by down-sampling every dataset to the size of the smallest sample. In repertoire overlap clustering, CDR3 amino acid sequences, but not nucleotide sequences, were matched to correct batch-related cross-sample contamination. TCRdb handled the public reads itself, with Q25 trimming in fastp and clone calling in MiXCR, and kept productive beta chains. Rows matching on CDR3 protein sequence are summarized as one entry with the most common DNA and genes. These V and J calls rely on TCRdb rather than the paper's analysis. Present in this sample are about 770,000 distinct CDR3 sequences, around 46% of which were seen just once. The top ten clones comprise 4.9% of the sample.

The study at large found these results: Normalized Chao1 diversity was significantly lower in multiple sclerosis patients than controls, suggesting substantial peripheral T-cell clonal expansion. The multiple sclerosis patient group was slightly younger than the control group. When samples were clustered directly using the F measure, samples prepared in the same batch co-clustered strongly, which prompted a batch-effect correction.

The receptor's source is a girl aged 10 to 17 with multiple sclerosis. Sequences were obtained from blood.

The DNA reads TGCAGTGCTCCTAAACAGGGCGATACGCAGTATTTT. Its translation reads: CSAPKQGDTQYF. The rearranged segments are TRBV20-1 and TRBJ2-3, with a tentative D gene TRBD1 over 6 matching bases. The germline V gene (reference sequence) specifies DFQATT as CDR1 and SNEGSKA as CDR2. Including the terminal cysteine and phenylalanine, the CDR3 comprises 12 residues. Here the CDR3 DNA is all that survives: 36 bases in frame from base 1. Trimming takes 5 bases from V and 6 bases from J, and the germline ends sit 12 bases apart.